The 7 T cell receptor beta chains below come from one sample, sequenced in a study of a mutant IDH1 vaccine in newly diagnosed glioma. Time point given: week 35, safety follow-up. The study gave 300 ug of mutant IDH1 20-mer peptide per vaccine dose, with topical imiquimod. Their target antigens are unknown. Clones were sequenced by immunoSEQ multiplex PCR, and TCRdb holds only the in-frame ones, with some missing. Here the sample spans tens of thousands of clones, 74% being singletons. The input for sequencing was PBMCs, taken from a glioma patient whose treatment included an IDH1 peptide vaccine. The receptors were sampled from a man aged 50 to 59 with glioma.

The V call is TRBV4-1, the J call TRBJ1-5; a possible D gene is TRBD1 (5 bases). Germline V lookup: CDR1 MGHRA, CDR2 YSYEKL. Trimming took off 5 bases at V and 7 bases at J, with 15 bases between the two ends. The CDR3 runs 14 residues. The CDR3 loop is CASSSVKGDQPQHF. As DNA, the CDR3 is TGCGCCAGCAGCTCGGTCAAAGGGGACCAGCCCCAGCATTTT.

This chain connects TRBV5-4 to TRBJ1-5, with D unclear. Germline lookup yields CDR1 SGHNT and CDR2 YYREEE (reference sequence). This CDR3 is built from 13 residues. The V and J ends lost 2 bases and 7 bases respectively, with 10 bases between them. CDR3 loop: CASSFEGRQPQHF. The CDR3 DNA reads TGTGCCAGCAGCTTTGAAGGGCGCCAGCCCCAGCATTTT.

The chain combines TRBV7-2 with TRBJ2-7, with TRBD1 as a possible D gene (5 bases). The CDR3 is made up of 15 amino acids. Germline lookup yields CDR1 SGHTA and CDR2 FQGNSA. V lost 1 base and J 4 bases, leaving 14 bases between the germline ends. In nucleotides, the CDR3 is TGTGCCAGCAGCTTAGGATTAGGGGTCGGGTACGAGCAGTACTTC. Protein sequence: CASSLGLGVGYEQYF.

In DNA, the CDR3 is TGTGCCAGCAGCTCAGGCGGGGGAGACACAGATACGCAGTATTTT. Residues: CASSSGGGDTDTQYF. The V and J genes are TRBV5-6 and TRBJ2-3; 7 bases align to TRBD2. V shed 3 bases and J 2 bases; nucleotides not matched to a gene: 6. This CDR3 spans 15 amino acids. Germline CDR1 SGHDT, CDR2 YYEEEE.

As DNA, the CDR3 is TGCGCCAGCAGCGAAGCGAATACCGCGGGGGGTTATAATGAGCAGTTCTTC. This codes for CASSEANTAGGYNEQFF. The J gene is TRBJ2-1, the V gene TRBV4-1; 8 bases align to TRBD2. Unmatched junction bases numbered 16, after V lost 5 bases and J lost 7 bases. Per the germline V gene, CDR1 is MGHRA and CDR2 is YSYEKL. This CDR3 is built from 17 residues.

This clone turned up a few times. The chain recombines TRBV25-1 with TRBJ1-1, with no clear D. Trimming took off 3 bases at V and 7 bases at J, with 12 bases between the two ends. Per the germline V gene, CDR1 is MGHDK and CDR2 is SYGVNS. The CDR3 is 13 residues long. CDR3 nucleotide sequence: TGTGCCAGCAGTGAGTTAGCAGCAAGTGAAGCTTTCTTT. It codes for CASSELAASEAFF.

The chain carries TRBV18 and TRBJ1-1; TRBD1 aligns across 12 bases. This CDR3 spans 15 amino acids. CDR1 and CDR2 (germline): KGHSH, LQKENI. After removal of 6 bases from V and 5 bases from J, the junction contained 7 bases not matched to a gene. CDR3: CASSRGTGGSTEAFF. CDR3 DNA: TGTGCCAGCTCGCGGGGGACAGGGGGCTCTACTGAAGCTTTCTTT.